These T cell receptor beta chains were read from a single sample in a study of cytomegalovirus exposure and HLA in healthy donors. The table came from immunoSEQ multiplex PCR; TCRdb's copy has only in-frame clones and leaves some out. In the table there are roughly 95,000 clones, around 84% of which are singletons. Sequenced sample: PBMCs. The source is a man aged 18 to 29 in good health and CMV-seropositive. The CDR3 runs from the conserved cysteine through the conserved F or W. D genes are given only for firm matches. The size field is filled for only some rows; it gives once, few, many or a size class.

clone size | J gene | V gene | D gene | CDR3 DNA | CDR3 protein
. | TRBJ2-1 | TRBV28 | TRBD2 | TGTGCCAGCAGCTACCCTATAGCGGGAGGGCCTACCTACAATGAGCAGTTCTTC | CASSYPIAGGPTYNEQFF
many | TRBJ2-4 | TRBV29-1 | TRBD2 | TGCAGCGTTGAACTAGCGGGAGGGCCAAAAAACATTCAGTACTTC | CSVELAGGPKNIQYF
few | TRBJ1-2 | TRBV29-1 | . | TGCAGCGTTGAAGATTTGCAGTATGGCTACACCTTC | CSVEDLQYGYTF
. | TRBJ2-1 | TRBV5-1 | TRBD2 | TGCGCCAGCAGCTCACTAGCGACTAGCGGTTACAATGAGCAGTTCTTC | CASSSLATSGYNEQFF
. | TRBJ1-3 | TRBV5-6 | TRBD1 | TGTGCCAGCAGCTTTTGGAACACAGGGGAATCTGGAAACACCATATATTTT | CASSFWNTGESGNTIYF
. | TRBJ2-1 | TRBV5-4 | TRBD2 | TGTGCCAGCAGCTTGCAAGCGGGATGGGGCAATGAGCAGTTCTTC | CASSLQAGWGNEQFF
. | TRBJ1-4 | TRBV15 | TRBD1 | TGTGCCACCAGCAGAGACCCGGGACAGAATGAAAAACTGTTTTTT | CATSRDPGQNEKLFF
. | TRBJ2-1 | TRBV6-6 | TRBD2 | TGTGCCAGCAGTTACACTAGCGGGTACAATGAGCAGTTCTTC | CASSYTSGYNEQFF
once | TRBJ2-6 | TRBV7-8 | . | TGTGCCAGCAGCTTAGATGGCAGGCAATTTGGGGCCAACGTCCTGACTTTC | CASSLDGRQFGANVLTF
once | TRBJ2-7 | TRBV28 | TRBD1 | TGTGCCAGCAGTTTTCCGGGACAGGGCGACGAGCAGTACTTC | CASSFPGQGDEQYF
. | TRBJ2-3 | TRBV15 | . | TGTGCCACCAGCAGAGAATCCGGGACTGGTGGGGATACGCAGTATTTT | CATSRESGTGGDTQYF
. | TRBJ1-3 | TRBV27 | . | TGTGCCAGCAGTGGACTAAGCTCTGGAAACACCATATATTTT | CASSGLSSGNTIYF
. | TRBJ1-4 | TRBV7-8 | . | TGTGCCAGCAGCTTAGCGCAGGGCGAAGGACTGTTTTTT | CASSLAQGEGLFF
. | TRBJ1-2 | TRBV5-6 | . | TGTGCCAGCAGCTTGGCCATTCGGGGCTACACCTTC | CASSLAIRGYTF
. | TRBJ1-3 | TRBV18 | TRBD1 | TGTGCCAGCTCACCTACAGGGGGCACTGGAAACACCATATATTTT | CASSPTGGTGNTIYF
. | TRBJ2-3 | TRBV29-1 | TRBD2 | TGCAGCGTTGAACCAGTATGGGAGGGGAGCACAGATACGCAGTATTTT | CSVEPVWEGSTDTQYF
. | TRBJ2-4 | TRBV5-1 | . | TGCGCCAGCAGCTTGACGGTAGCCAAAAACATTCAGTACTTC | CASSLTVAKNIQYF
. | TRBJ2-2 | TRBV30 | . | TGTGCCTGGAGTGTTCGGAGGAGGGACACCGGGGAGCTGTTTTTT | CAWSVRRRDTGELFF
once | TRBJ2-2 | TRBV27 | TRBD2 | TGTGCCAGCAGTTTTAGCGGGGAAAACACCGGGGAGCTGTTTTTT | CASSFSGENTGELFF
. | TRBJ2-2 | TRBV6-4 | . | TGTGCCAGCAGTGAACAGCAGAGCTCCGGGGAGCTGTTTTTT | CASSEQQSSGELFF
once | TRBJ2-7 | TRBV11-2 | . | TGTGCCAGCAGCCGATTTAGAGGGAGAGGAAACGAGCAGTACTTC | CASSRFRGRGNEQYF
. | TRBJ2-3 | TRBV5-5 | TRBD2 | TGTGCCAGCAGCCCGACCGGGACTAGCGCCACAGATACGCAGTATTTT | CASSPTGTSATDTQYF
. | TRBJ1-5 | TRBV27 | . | TGTGCCAGCAGTTGGTCAGGGGTAGGCAATCAGCCCCAGCATTTT | CASSWSGVGNQPQHF
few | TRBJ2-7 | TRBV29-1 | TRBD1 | TGCAGCGTTGGGACAGGTTACGAGCAGTACTTC | CSVGTGYEQYF
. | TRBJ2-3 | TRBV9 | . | TGTGCCAGCAGCCCCACAGGCACAGATACGCAGTATTTT | CASSPTGTDTQYF
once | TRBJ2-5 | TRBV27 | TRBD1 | TGTGCCAGCAGCCCGGGACAGGCCTCACAAGAGACCCAGTACTTC | CASSPGQASQETQYF
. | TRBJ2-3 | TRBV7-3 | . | TGTGCCAGCAGTCTCCTAGCGAACACAGATACGCAGTATTTT | CASSLLANTDTQYF
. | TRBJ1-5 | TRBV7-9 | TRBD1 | TGTGCCAGCAGCCTTTACCTAACAGGGGACGGGAGCAATCAGCCCCAGCATTTT | CASSLYLTGDGSNQPQHF
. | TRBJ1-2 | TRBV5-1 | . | TGCGCCAGCAGCGCAGGTGGTAGGTCCTCCTATGGCTACACCTTC | CASSAGGRSSYGYTF
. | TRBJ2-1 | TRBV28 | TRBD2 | TGTGCCAGCAAAATAGCGGGTCTTTACAATGAGCAGTTCTTC | CASKIAGLYNEQFF
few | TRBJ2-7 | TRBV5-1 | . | TGCGCCAGCAGCGGGGATTCAGGGGCCTACGAGCAGTACTTC | CASSGDSGAYEQYF
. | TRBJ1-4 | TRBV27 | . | TGTGCCAGCAGTTTGAGGATAACTAATGAAAAACTGTTTTTT | CASSLRITNEKLFF
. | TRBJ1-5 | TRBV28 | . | TGTGCCAGCAGTTTGGACGGACAGCGCAATCAGCCCCAGCATTTT | CASSLDGQRNQPQHF
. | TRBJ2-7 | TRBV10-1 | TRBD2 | TGCGCCAGCTGCAAGCGGGAGGGTGGGTACGAGCAGTACTTC | CASCKREGGYEQYF
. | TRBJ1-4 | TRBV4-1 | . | TGCGCCAGCACAACAGGGCGAGCTAATGAAAAACTGTTTTTT | CASTTGRANEKLFF
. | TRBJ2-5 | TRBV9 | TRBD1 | TGTGCCAGCAGCCTGGGACAGGGGGTAGTGGAGACCCAGTACTTC | CASSLGQGVVETQYF
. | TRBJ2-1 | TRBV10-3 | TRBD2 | TGTGCCATCAGGGGGACTAGATGGTATGAGCAGTTCTTC | CAIRGTRWYEQFF
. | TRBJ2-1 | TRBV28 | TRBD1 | TGTGCCAGCAGTTTATACTGGGACAGGGACAATGAGCAGTTCTTC | CASSLYWDRDNEQFF
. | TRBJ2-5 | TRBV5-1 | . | TGCGCCAGCAGCTTCTGGGGGGACAGAGAGACCCAGTACTTC | CASSFWGDRETQYF
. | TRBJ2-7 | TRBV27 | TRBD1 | TGTGCCAGCAGTTTATGGGCCGGGACAGGGTCCTACGAGCAGTACTTC | CASSLWAGTGSYEQYF
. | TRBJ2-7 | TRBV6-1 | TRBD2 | TGTGCCAGCAGTGAAGCTCTAGCGGGAGCCCGACCTCAGCAGTACTTC | CASSEALAGARPQQYF
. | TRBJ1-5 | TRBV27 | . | TGTGCCAGCAGTAGGGGAGGAGGGCCCCAGCATTTT | CASSRGGGPQHF
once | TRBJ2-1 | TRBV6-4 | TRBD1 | TGTGCCAGCAGTGTCGACAGGGGAAGCTCCTACAATGAGCAGTTCTTC | CASSVDRGSSYNEQFF
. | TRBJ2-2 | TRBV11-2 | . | TGTGCCAGCAGCGAGAAACGGGTGACCGGGGAGCTGTTTTTT | CASSEKRVTGELFF
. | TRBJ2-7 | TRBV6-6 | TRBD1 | TGTGCCAGCAGTTACCTCGGACAGGCGTCCTACGAGCAGTACTTC | CASSYLGQASYEQYF
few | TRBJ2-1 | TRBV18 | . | TGTGCCAGCTCAACGGACAGTTGGAATGAGCAGTTCTTC | CASSTDSWNEQFF
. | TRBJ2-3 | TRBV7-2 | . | TGTGCCAGCAGCCCGTTCACAGATACGCAGTATTTT | CASSPFTDTQYF
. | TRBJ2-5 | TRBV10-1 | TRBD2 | TGCGCCAGCAGTGAGTCGTTCCCTAGCGGGAGTCTCTGGGAGACCCAGTACTTC | CASSESFPSGSLWETQYF
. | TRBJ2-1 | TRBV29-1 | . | TGCAGCGTTGAAGATATCCAGGGCAGCAATGAGCAGTTCTTC | CSVEDIQGSNEQFF
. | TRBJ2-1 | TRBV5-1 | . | TGCGCCAGCAGCTCTAAAGACGCAGGAAACTACAATGAGCAGTTCTTC | CASSSKDAGNYNEQFF
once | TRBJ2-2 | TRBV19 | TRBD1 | TGTGCCAGTAGTCTACAGGGGACCAGGGGGAACACCGGGGAGCTGTTTTTT | CASSLQGTRGNTGELFF
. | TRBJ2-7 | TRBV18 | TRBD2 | TGTGCCAGCTCACCACCCAGCGGGAGTAGTTCCTACGAGCAGTACTTC | CASSPPSGSSSYEQYF
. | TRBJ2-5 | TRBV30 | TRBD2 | TGTGCCTGGAGCGCCGCGGGGGGCGGCAGCCAAGAGACCCAGTACTTC | CAWSAAGGGSQETQYF
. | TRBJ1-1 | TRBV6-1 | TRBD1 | TGTGCCAGCAGTGTCAACAGGGGGGACACTGAAGCTTTCTTT | CASSVNRGDTEAFF
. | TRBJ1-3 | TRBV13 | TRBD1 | TGTGCCAGCAGCCTCCGGACAGGGGGCACAAACACCATATATTTT | CASSLRTGGTNTIYF